These T cell receptor beta chains were read from a single sample in a study of T cells in Graves' hyperthyroidism and ophthalmopathy. TCRdb recomputed calls from the multiplex PCR reads with MiXCR, one row per CDR3 protein. The sample has about 720,000 distinct CDR3 sequences; less than 20% are singletons. Input material: blood. The receptors were sampled from a young man with Graves' hyperthyroidism. CDR3s include the opening cysteine and the closing phenylalanine or tryptophan. Each record gives: V gene, J gene, clone size, CDR3 protein. A row's size may be missing; if present it is once, few, many or a size class.

TRBV6-5	TRBJ2-1	NA	CASSYSRGRFNEQFF
TRBV5-4	TRBJ2-7	few	CASSPGGETTPLQYF
TRBV30	TRBJ2-7	NA	CAWSPTSGSLFYEQYF
TRBV30	TRBJ1-5	few	CAWSIGYSNQPQHF
TRBV3-1	TRBJ1-3	few	CASSQFTGSDTIYF
TRBV5-6	TRBJ1-1	many	CASSLGPGGTEAFF
TRBV2	TRBJ2-4	few	CASSAGGKDIQYF
TRBV20-1	TRBJ1-5	NA	CSAPIQGRSNQPQHF
TRBV5-1	TRBJ2-3	NA	CASSAGLADASDTQYF
TRBV12-3/TRBV12-4	TRBJ2-7	many	CASRGRREQYF
TRBV28	TRBJ2-7	NA	CASSSDTSGTSYEQYF
TRBV2	TRBJ2-2	many	CASTATTGWNTGELFF
TRBV5-1	TRBJ2-2	NA	CASSSYPDSNTGELFF
TRBV7-9	TRBJ2-7	few	CASSLNQVYSYEQYF
TRBV6-5	TRBJ2-1	many	CASSYGTSGAYNEQFF
TRBV30	TRBJ2-1	once	CAWSRDGGEYNEQFF
TRBV3-1	TRBJ2-5	few	CASSQDRFARELLETQYF
TRBV27	TRBJ2-1	many	CASSYTSGRGNEQFF
TRBV20-1	TRBJ2-1	many	CSARDSRSGGHEQFF
TRBV28	TRBJ2-7	many	CASSFRTSSEQYF
TRBV28	TRBJ2-7	many	CASTPGTRHYDEQYF
TRBV20-1	TRBJ2-5	many	CSAPRGQAETQYF
TRBV7-9	TRBJ1-4	few	CASSPLGSTNEKLFF
TRBV7-9	TRBJ2-5	many	CASSRDGEETQYF
TRBV12-3/TRBV12-4	TRBJ2-7	many	CASREGTSDFHEQYF
TRBV7-2	TRBJ2-5	many	CASSLATGEYQETQYF
TRBV18	TRBJ1-1	NA	CASSRGNFLNTEAFF
TRBV6-2/TRBV6-3	TRBJ2-7	many	CASSNWAGTSLPYEQYF
TRBV6-1	TRBJ1-1	many	CASLATNRAVYVPEAFF
TRBV30	TRBJ2-3	many	CAWTSGLGGDTQYF
TRBV29-1	TRBJ2-7	NA	CSAAGGAGSYEQYF
TRBV5-1	TRBJ2-1	NA	CATSGQGSLDEQFF
TRBV11-2	TRBJ2-1	many	CASSFSGSRSNEQFF
TRBV20-1	TRBJ1-2	NA	CSARESYLGGYTF
TRBV2	TRBJ1-1	many	CASSEARDRLMNTEAFF
TRBV4-1	TRBJ2-7	many	CASSQGGTGGSYEQYF
TRBV2	TRBJ2-3	many	CASSERRADADTQYF
TRBV18	TRBJ1-4	NA	CASSPGTPNEKLFF
TRBV11-3	TRBJ1-4	NA	CASSSPGRTNEKLFF
TRBV4-1	TRBJ2-7	few	CASSQGTGTDMYEQYF
TRBV20-1	TRBJ2-3	NA	CSANTGGGTDTQYF